Presented here are 25 T cell receptor beta chains from one specimen sequenced in a study of early stage breast cancer tumors. Sequencing used immunoSEQ multiplex PCR; TCRdb keeps in-frame clones, though not all of them. Seen here are over 25,000 clones, 80% observed once, and the top ten hold 12%. Sequencing input: blood. These receptor sequences come from a person aged 55 to 75 with breast cancer.

The chain carries TRBV2 and TRBJ2-7; 9 nucleotides match TRBD2. Unmatched junction bases numbered 9, after V lost 8 bases and J lost 7 bases. The V gene's germline CDR1 is SNHLY and CDR2 FYNNEI. The CDR3 extends over 13 amino acids. DNA for the CDR3: TGTGCCAGCGGACGGAGGCTAGCGGGAGAGCAGTACTTC. It is translated as CASGRRLAGEQYF.

This chain connects TRBV30 to TRBJ1-4; 9 bases match TRBD1. This CDR3 contains 19 residues. The junction had 14 bases not matched to a gene; V was cut back by 3 bases and J by 0 bases. Germline-derived CDR1 and CDR2 are GTSNPN and SVGIG (reference sequence). CDR3 amino acids: CAWSSKGQGRRATNEKLFF. CDR3 bases: TGTGCCTGGAGCTCCAAGGGACAGGGCAGAAGAGCAACTAATGAAAAACTGTTTTTT.

The chain carries TRBV19 and TRBJ2-1, with 8 bases that match TRBD1. V lost 3 bases to trimming and J lost 6 bases; unmatched junction nucleotides: 4. The CDR3 sequence is 14 residues long. Germline CDR1 and CDR2: LNHDA and SQIVND (reference sequence). The CDR3 DNA is TGTGCCAGTAGTATGGGACAGGTCGTCAATGAGCAGTTCTTC. This gives the protein CASSMGQVVNEQFF.

This chain connects TRBV4-3 to TRBJ2-5; D possibly corresponds to TRBD2 (6 bases). The V gene's germline CDR1 is LGHNA and CDR2 YSLEER. Trimming removed 0 bases at V and 5 bases at J, with 13 bases between. The length of the CDR3 is 15 residues. The CDR3 is CASSQERTTLETQYF. In nucleotides, the CDR3 is TGCGCCAGCAGCCAAGAAAGGACTACCTTGGAGACCCAGTACTTC.

This sequence joins TRBV10-1 and TRBJ2-5; a possible D gene is TRBD2 (5 bases). Germline V gene sequence: CDR1 WNHNN, CDR2 SYGVQD (reference sequence). Trimming took 2 bases from V and 1 from J, leaving 8 bases between them. The CDR3 is made up of 14 amino acids. In nucleotides, the CDR3 is TGCGCCAGCAGTGAGGACTACAGCCAAGAGACCCAGTACTTC. It translates to CASSEDYSQETQYF.

This clone was counted only a few times. The rearrangement joins TRBV7-2 to TRBJ1-2; 7 bases are shared with TRBD1. V lost 5 bases, J lost 4 bases, and 7 bases stayed unmatched. Germline assignment: CDR1 SGHTA and CDR2 FQGNSA. This CDR3 comprises 14 residues. CDR3 in DNA: TGTGCCAGCAGCCCTAACAGGGGCGGCTATGGCTACACCTTC. Translating gives CASSPNRGGYGYTF.

The V call is TRBV29-1, the J call TRBJ1-1; D is perhaps TRBD1 (6 bases). V lost 0 bases and J 4 bases, leaving 9 bases between the germline ends. The CDR3 consists of 13 residues. Germline assignment: CDR1 SQVTM and CDR2 ANQGSEA. The CDR3 nucleotides are TGCAGCGTTGAAGATCAACAGGGCACTGAAGCTTTCTTT. Protein: CSVEDQQGTEAFF.

The chain uses TRBV4-1 and TRBJ2-3; 9 bases map to TRBD1. Trimming took 3 bases from V and 5 from J; bases not matched to a gene: 0. CDR3 length equals 13 residues. Germline loops: CDR1 MGHRA, CDR2 YSYEKL. CDR3 DNA sequence: TGCGCCAGCAGCCAGGGACAGGGAGATACGCAGTATTTT. This encodes CASSQGQGDTQYF.

This chain links TRBV4-3 with TRBJ2-7; tentatively, D is TRBD2 (5 bases). The germline V gene has CDR1 LGHNA and CDR2 YSLEER. V was trimmed by 0 bases and J by 2 bases, leaving 11 bases between them. CDR3 length equals 15 residues. The CDR3, as DNA: TGCGCCAGCAGCCAAGATCACCTAGCCCCCTACGAGCAGTACTTC. This sequence encodes CASSQDHLAPYEQYF.

The chain carries TRBV11-2 and TRBJ2-7; possibly TRBD2 for D (6 bases). Trimming took 3 bases from V and 2 from J, leaving 8 bases between them. The CDR3 contains 13 residues. Per the germline V gene, CDR1 is SGHAT and CDR2 is FQNNGV. As DNA, the CDR3 is TGTGCCAGCAGCTTTAGCGGAGCCTACGAGCAGTACTTC. Translation gives CASSFSGAYEQYF.

The gene calls are TRBV7-9 and TRBJ2-1; TRBD1 aligns across 8 bases. Germline CDR1 and CDR2: SEHNR and FQNEAQ (reference sequence). The CDR3 sequence is 15 residues long. The V and J ends lost 5 bases and 4 bases, in that order; junction bases with no gene match: 7. CDR3 sequence: CASSERGDRYNEQFF. The CDR3 nucleotides read TGTGCCAGCAGCGAAAGGGGGGACAGGTACAATGAGCAGTTCTTC.

This sequence joins TRBV19 and TRBJ2-7, with 7 bases identical to TRBD1. This CDR3 region has 13 residues. V trimming: 7 bases; J trimming: 2 bases; junction bases outside the gene matches: 5. Germline lookup yields CDR1 LNHDA and CDR2 SQIVND (reference sequence). The CDR3 DNA follows: TGTGCCAGTATGAAGACAGGGACCTACGAGCAGTACTTC. Its protein product is CASMKTGTYEQYF.

The V gene is TRBV28, the J gene TRBJ2-7, with no clear D. The length of the CDR3 is 15 residues. Germline CDR1 MDHEN, CDR2 SYDVKM. V was clipped by 6 bases and J by 7 bases, with 22 bases between them. This chain's CDR3 is CASRIDATPWREQYF. The CDR3 DNA is TGTGCCAGCAGAATCGACGCGACCCCCTGGAGAGAGCAGTACTTC.

This chain connects TRBV5-1 to TRBJ2-2, with 8 bases that match TRBD1. CDR3 length: 15 residues. Looked up from germline, CDR1 is SGHRS and CDR2 is YFSETQ. Losses at the gene ends were 3 bases for V and 4 bases for J; bases not matched to a gene: 5. The CDR3 spells CASSSGGAGTGELFF. For the CDR3, the DNA is TGCGCCAGCAGCTCAGGGGGCGCCGGCACCGGGGAGCTGTTTTTT.

The chain couples TRBV4-2 to TRBJ2-2; D possibly corresponds to TRBD2 (5 bases). Germline assignment: CDR1 LGHNA and CDR2 YNFKEQ. The CDR3 totals 16 residues. V was pared by 0 bases and J by 9 bases, with 17 bases between. CDR3 sequence reads: CASSQDLSGVVRELFF. The CDR3, as DNA: TGTGCCAGCAGCCAAGATCTCAGCGGAGTGGTCCGGGAGCTGTTTTTT.

V gene TRBV5-1 combines with J gene TRBJ2-6; D is possibly TRBD2 (6 bases). With 4 bases removed from V and 0 bases from J, the gap between germline ends came to 14 bases. Germline lookup yields CDR1 SGHRS and CDR2 YFSETQ. The CDR3 is 17 amino acids. CDR3 in DNA: TGCGCCAGCAGCCCGGGGGACGGAAGCTCTGGGGCCAACGTCCTGACTTTC. It specifies CASSPGDGSSGANVLTF.

This rearrangement joins TRBV5-6 to TRBJ2-7, with D possibly being TRBD1 (9 bases). The CDR3 length is 16 residues. The V end lost 0 bases, the J end lost 6 bases, and 19 bases lay between the germline ends. Germline assignment: CDR1 SGHDT and CDR2 YYEEEE. The CDR3: CASSLAGGTGQREQYF. CDR3 nucleotide sequence: TGTGCCAGCAGCTTGGCGGGGGGGACAGGGCAACGCGAGCAGTACTTC.

The chain links TRBV2 to TRBJ2-6; no definite D call. The CDR3 is 12 residues long. Germline loops: CDR1 SNHLY, CDR2 FYNNEI. V shed 10 bases and J shed 1 base, with 5 bases lying between them. The CDR3 region is CATRSGANVLTF. DNA for the CDR3: TGTGCCACCCGTTCTGGGGCCAACGTCCTGACTTTC.

This clone was observed a handful of times. The rearrangement links TRBV6-5 to TRBJ1-2; 9 nucleotides line up with TRBD1. V lost 0 bases to trimming and J lost 5 bases; unmatched junction nucleotides: 4. Germline assignment: CDR1 MNHEY and CDR2 SVGAGI. The CDR3 has 15 residues. In DNA form, the CDR3 reads TGTGCCAGCAGTTACTCGCCTGGACAGGGGTATGGCTACACCTTC. This codes for CASSYSPGQGYGYTF.

This chain joins TRBV27 and TRBJ1-2, with 7 bases that match TRBD1. Germline V gives CDR1 MNHEY, CDR2 SMNVEV (reference sequence). The length of the CDR3 is 14 residues. The V gene end was trimmed by 6 bases and the J gene end by 4 bases; junction bases not matched to a gene: 8. The CDR3 bases are TGTGCCAGCAGGGGGGGACAGCTCGGCTATGGCTACACCTTC. It yields the protein CASRGGQLGYGYTF.

The chain joins TRBV25-1 to TRBJ2-1, with 12 nucleotides matching TRBD2. Trimming cost V 8 bases and J 8 bases; bases outside gene matches: 7. The CDR3 extends over 14 amino acids. Germline V CDR1 and CDR2: MGHDK, SYGVNS. Here the CDR3 DNA reads TGTGCCAGCGCTACTAGCGGGAGGTCATATGAGCAGTTCTTC. This gives the protein CASATSGRSYEQFF.

The chain carries TRBV11-2 and TRBJ1-2, with 10 bases that match TRBD1. Germline trimming cut 5 bases from V and 3 bases from J; bases unmatched to any gene: 12. Germline CDR1 SGHAT, CDR2 FQNNGV. This CDR3 has 17 residues. DNA of the CDR3: TGTGCCAGCAGCCCTGCCAACCCCGGGACAGGGGACTATGGCTACACCTTC. This gives the protein CASSPANPGTGDYGYTF.

V usage is TRBV7-8 and J usage is TRBJ2-7; 14 bases are shared with TRBD2. The CDR3 covers 14 residues. Losses at the gene ends were 4 bases for V and 6 bases for J; bases not matched to a gene: 2. Per germline, CDR1 SGHVS and CDR2 FQNEAQ. CDR3 DNA sequence: TGTGCCAGCAGCTCTGGACTAGCGGGGGGCGAGCAGTACTTC. Translation: CASSSGLAGGEQYF.

The genes are TRBV5-4 and TRBJ2-3; TRBD2 matches at 8 bases. The CDR3 is 16 amino acids. Trimming removed 0 bases from V and 4 bases from J; junction bases left unmatched: 7. The V gene's germline CDR1 is SGHNT and CDR2 YYREEE (reference sequence). The CDR3 sequence: CASSLGSGRRADTQYF. CDR3 bases: TGTGCCAGCAGCTTGGGAAGCGGGAGAAGGGCAGATACGCAGTATTTT.

The CDR3 nucleotides read TGTGCCAGCAGCTTGTTCGGGCGGGAGGAGGACACTGAAGCTTTCTTT. Its translation: CASSLFGREEDTEAFF. This rearrangement joins TRBV5-6 to TRBJ1-1; D is ambiguous. Germline V gene data show CDR1 as SGHDT and CDR2 as YYEEEE. Trimming removed 1 base from V and 3 bases from J, with 16 bases in between. This CDR3 has 16 residues.